The next 2 T cell receptor beta chains were all read from a single sample in a study of blood T cell repertoires in COVID-19. Repertoires were generated with immunoSEQ multiplex PCR, while TCRdb's copy carries only in-frame clones and drops some. The sample yields over 100,000 clones, roughly 86% seen once. Sequenced input: peripheral blood. The receptor set was obtained from a man aged 40-55 years with acute or convalescent COVID-19.

This chain joins TRBV7-2 and TRBJ2-3; 14 nucleotides align to TRBD2. The CDR3 runs 15 residues. With V trimmed by 5 bases and J by 8 bases, 6 bases remained unmatched. Germline lookup yields CDR1 SGHTA and CDR2 FQGNSA. CDR3 sequence reads: CASSGGLAGGGTQYF. The CDR3 DNA is TGTGCCAGCAGCGGCGGACTAGCGGGGGGCGGTACGCAGTATTTT.

This chain uses TRBV7-9 with TRBJ2-1, with TRBD1 identical over 7 bases. Losses at the gene ends were 5 bases for V and 12 bases for J; bases not matched to a gene: 4. This CDR3 has 11 amino acids. Germline CDR1 SEHNR, CDR2 FQNEAQ (reference sequence). CDR3 in DNA: TGTGCCAGCAGCGTCCGGGACAGGCAGTTCTTC. It translates to CASSVRDRQFF. The full variable domain, rest sourced from reference TRBV7-9 and TRBJ2-1, is DTGVSQNPRHKITKRGQNVTFRCDPISEHNRLYWYRQTLGQGPEFLTYFQNEAQLEKSRLLSDRFSAERPKGSFSTLEIQRTEQGDSAMYLCASSVRDRQFFGPGTRLTVL.